This TCR beta chain was identified in a study of T-cell memory formation after mild COVID-19. About the study: The two donors had largely donor-specific TCR clusters.

The germline CDR1 and CDR2 sequences are SGHTA and FQGNSA. CDR3 length: 13 amino acids. This clonotype was observed a few times. Relative to the germline gene, one junction end is altered; a read error may explain this. Constant-segment primers and 5'RACE yielded cDNA libraries for TCR alpha and TCR beta, each carrying sample barcodes and UMIs. In TCRdb, the 5' RACE reads were re-called with MiXCR into one record per CDR3 protein. This sample yields under 250,000 distinct CDR3 sequences, of which just over 9.5% are seen a single time; 3.5% to 4% belongs to the top ten. This sequence was found in a man between 18 and 29 years old who had mild COVID-19 (a few samples of this study predate the infection). Cell type and time point are not known. The source material was PBMCs or a T cell subset sorted from them (not recorded which). The J gene is TRBJ2-5, the V gene TRBV7-2; 10 positions agree with TRBD1. The CDR3 coding sequence is TGTGCCAGCAGCTCCTACGTGGACAGGGGGAAACACTTC. Its translation is CASSSYVDRGKHF. Filled out from reference TRBV7-2 and TRBJ2-5, the complete variable domain reads GAGVSQSPSNKVTEKGKDVELRCDPISGHTALYWYRQSLGQGLEFLIYFQGNSAPDKSGLPSDRFSAERTGGSVSTLTIQRTQQEDSAVYLCASSSYVDRGKHFGPGTRLLVL.